The TCR beta chain described here comes from a study of B cell selection in AIRE deficiency. General study points: Healthy donors alone shared roughly 32% of thousands of Treg sequences; patients alone approximately 9.3%. Approximately 32% of healthy-donor shared Treg TCRbeta sequences appeared in patient Tconv cells. Tconv and Treg cells from AIRE-deficient patients resembled healthy donors in TCRBV usage, CDR3 length and diversity.

Germline values: CDR1 SGDLS, CDR2 YYNGEE. V trimming: 4 bases; J trimming: 5 bases; junction bases outside the gene matches: 9. The CDR3 is 15 amino acids. Conventional CD4 T cells were sorted as CD4+CD127+ cells. As for this clone: Its matching antigen is unknown.

Under the authors' procedure: Patients' conventional T cells yielded roughly 1.2x10^5 distinct TCRbeta sequences; donors' around 1.3x10^5. Here immunoSEQ multiplex PCR was the method, and the copy in TCRdb shows in-frame clones only, minus some. The V and J calls and the clone size are those of that table, but D and trimming were determined from the DNA. Here the sample spans 20,000 to 30,000 clones, about 96% being singletons. The chain employs TRBV9 and TRBJ2-1, with 7 bases lining up with TRBD1. Sequencing used CD4+CD127+ conventional T cells sorted from PBMCs. The sequence came from a human donor in good health. CDR3 sequence reads: CASSPRDREDNEQFF. The CDR3, as DNA: TGTGCCAGCAGCCCACGGGACAGAGAAGACAATGAGCAGTTCTTC. The full variable domain, its missing parts supplied by reference TRBV9 and TRBJ2-1, is DSGVTQTPKHLITATGQRVTLRCSPRSGDLSVYWYQQSLDQGLQFLIQYYNGEERAKGNILERFSAQQFPDLHSELNLSSLELGDSALYFCASSPRDREDNEQFFGPGTRLTVL.